Below, one T cell receptor beta chain is given with its context. V lost 4 bases to trimming and J lost 6 bases, with 12 bases between them. The CDR3 length is 13 residues. Germline values: CDR1 MNHEY, CDR2 SVGAGI. This sample is drawn from a study of CD8 T cells in Susac syndrome. From blood CD8+ and CD4+ T cells, the TCR beta chain was sequenced. The control group consisted of healthy donors matched for age and sex. TEMRA cells were FACS-enriched, while CD8+ and CD4+ T cells were negatively isolated. Random-hexamer reverse transcription was applied to roughly 0.5 to 1 ug RNA. Amplification of TCR beta CDR3 used immunoSEQ multiplex PCR across 54 Vbeta and 13 Jbeta. One entry per CDR3 protein results from TCRdb running MiXCR on the immunoSEQ multiplex PCR reads. The sample yields about 140,000 distinct CDR3 sequences, 94% seen once.

V is TRBV6-5 and J is TRBJ1-1; tentative D call: TRBD1 (6 bases). The sequenced sample was CD8+ T cells from PBMCs. This clonotype originated in a human donor in good health. The CDR3 DNA reads TGTGCCAGCAGTTTGAGGGGGGCAGCTGAAGCTTTCTTT. Its translation is CASSLRGAAEAFF.